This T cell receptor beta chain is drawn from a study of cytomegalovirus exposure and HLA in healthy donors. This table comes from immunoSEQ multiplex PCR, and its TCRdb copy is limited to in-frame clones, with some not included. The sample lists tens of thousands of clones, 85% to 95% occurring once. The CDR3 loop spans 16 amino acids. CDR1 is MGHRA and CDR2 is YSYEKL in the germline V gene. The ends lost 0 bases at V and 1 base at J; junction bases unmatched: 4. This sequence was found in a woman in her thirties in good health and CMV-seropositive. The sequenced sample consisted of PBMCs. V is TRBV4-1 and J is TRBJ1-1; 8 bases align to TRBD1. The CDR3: CASSQETGDRNTEAFF. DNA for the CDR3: TGCGCCAGCAGCCAAGAGACAGGGGATCGGAACACTGAAGCTTTCTTT.